This T cell receptor (beta chain) came from a study of blood T cell repertoires in COVID-19. TCRdb's table, derived via immunoSEQ multiplex PCR, lists solely in-frame clones and lacks some. The sample has 140,000 to 150,000 clones, about nine tenths seen once. The J segment lost 2 bases and the V segment lost 3 bases, leaving 8 bases of the junction unmatched. The CDR3 is made up of 16 amino acids. Germline CDR1 KGHSH, CDR2 LQKENI. The sequenced sample consisted of peripheral blood. The clonotype originates from a human donor in a cohort sampled during active COVID-19. The chain employs TRBV18 and TRBJ2-7, with TRBD1 matching 9 bases. CDR3 protein: CASSPLGTGRTYEQYF. The CDR3 DNA follows: TGTGCCAGCTCACCGTTAGGGACAGGGAGGACCTACGAGCAGTACTTC.